The sequence of this T cell receptor beta chain was determined in a study of T-cell memory formation after mild COVID-19. V shed 4 bases and J 9 bases; nucleotides not matched to a gene: 12. CDR3 length: 16 residues. Germline CDR1 ENHRY, CDR2 SYGVKD. TCRdb independently ran MiXCR on the 5' RACE reads; one entry per CDR3 protein. The sample has roughly 150,000 distinct CDR3 sequences, around 15% seen once. This clonotype was picked up many times. The receptor was isolated from an adult woman who had mild COVID-19 (a few samples of this study predate the infection). Cell type and time point are not known. The chain is built from TRBV10-3 and TRBJ2-1, with 10 bases matching TRBD1. Input material: PBMCs or a T cell subset sorted from them (not recorded which). The CDR3 spells CAISAPPGTGDGEQFF. CDR3 nucleotide sequence: TGTGCCATCAGTGCGCCGCCCGGGACAGGGGATGGTGAGCAGTTCTTC.